This TCR beta chain was sequenced during a study of shared T cell receptors in the human thymus. Clones were read by immunoSEQ multiplex PCR, and TCRdb kept only the in-frame ones, dropping some. Of almost 550,000 clones listed, 78% were seen once; the top ten hold about 0.013%. V shed 5 bases, J shed 5 bases, and the junction held 25 bases outside the gene matches. Germline CDR1 SGHRS, CDR2 YFSETQ. CDR3 size: 19 residues. This sample was shared with a second study, whose subject was human thymus T cells. That work states: Corrective cardiac surgery supplied the resected thymus tissue. There appeared to be biased usage of V and J genes in thymic and blood repertoires.

Source material: thymocytes. The receptor's source is a boy in the first two years of life with a congenital heart defect. J is TRBJ2-7 and V is TRBV5-1; the match to TRBD2 covers 7 bases. CDR3: CASRPDLGATSRTADEQYF. CDR3 coding DNA: TGCGCCAGCAGGCCGGACCTTGGGGCGACTAGCAGGACGGCAGACGAGCAGTACTTC.